This T cell receptor (beta chain) was obtained from a study of cytomegalovirus exposure and HLA in healthy donors. Turning to the study itself: There were around 100 million unique TCR beta sequences, drawn from 150 million to 200 million T cells, in an earlier analysis.

PCR amplification relied on 60 Vbeta primers (plus 13 Jbeta primers). Some clones are missing from TCRdb's copy, which holds only in-frame ones; the method was immunoSEQ multiplex PCR. The data show 80,000 to 95,000 clones, with approximately 63% seen just once and around 6.3% held by the top ten. This CDR3 contains 14 residues. Trimming removed 6 bases from V and 2 bases from J, with 10 bases in between. From germline, CDR1 is MNHEY and CDR2 SVGAGI. This receptor was obtained from a woman in her twenties or thirties in good health and CMV-seronegative. This chain connects TRBV6-5 to TRBJ1-4; D uncertain. The sample consisted of PBMCs. The CDR3 nucleotides are TGTGCCAGCAGCCATAAACGGACTAATGAAAAACTGTTTTTT. Translating gives CASSHKRTNEKLFF.